This TCR beta chain was retrieved from a study of blood T cell repertoires in COVID-19. Study background: Acute-phase and convalescent COVID-19 samples originated in the United States, Italy and Spain. From T cells, B-cell-depleted T cells, or PBMCs came the material, which was cDNA or gDNA.

In the original processing: Amplification with reference gene primers provided the estimates of nucleated cell counts. The method was immunoSEQ multiplex PCR; TCRdb's version includes in-frame clones alone and lacks a portion of them. V, J and clone size are taken as reported in that table, and D and trimming were inferred from the DNA itself. The sample has some 250,000 clones; approximately 86% are singletons. The CDR3 extends over 16 amino acids. In germline, CDR1 is SEHNR, CDR2 FQNEAQ (reference sequence). After removal of 1 base from V and 6 bases from J, the junction contained 6 bases not matched to a gene.

Sequencing used peripheral blood. V is TRBV7-9 and J is TRBJ1-6; 7 bases map to TRBD1. This sequence was found in a woman in her twenties or thirties who had recovered from COVID-19. CDR3 in amino acids: CASSLVGGAGNSPLHF. The CDR3 nucleotides are TGTGCCAGCAGCTTAGTAGGGGGCGCCGGTAATTCACCCCTCCACTTT.